Here is one T cell receptor (beta chain) with its context. Its target is not known. TCRdb re-analysed the reads in MiXCR, keeping a single row per CDR3 protein. The table lists approximately 600,000 distinct CDR3 sequences, around two fifths of them singletons, with around 46% in the top ten. This specimen comes from a study of T cell repertoires in cytomegalovirus infection. Across the study: The study used recently identified HLA-C-restricted and well-studied HLA-B-restricted CMV epitopes. Both a matching HLA type and CMV infection were indicated by public TCR beta signatures. Study-level findings and limits: Using cumulative public TCR beta family frequency, the authors identified those who carried CMV together with the relevant HLA.

Looked up from germline, CDR1 is SGHTA and CDR2 is FQGNSA. The CDR3 totals 13 residues. V was clipped by 2 bases and J by 4 bases, with 5 bases between them. The sequencing here drew on cultured PBMCs, taken from culture after CMV antigen stimulation. The receptor's source is a human donor in good health (CMV status not recorded). Some clones in this sample may be carry-over from other donors' samples. The chain combines TRBV7-2 with TRBJ2-2; the D is unclear. CDR3 protein: CASSLTGTGELFF. The DNA for the CDR3 is TGTGCCAGCAGCTTAACGGGCACCGGGGAGCTGTTTTTT.